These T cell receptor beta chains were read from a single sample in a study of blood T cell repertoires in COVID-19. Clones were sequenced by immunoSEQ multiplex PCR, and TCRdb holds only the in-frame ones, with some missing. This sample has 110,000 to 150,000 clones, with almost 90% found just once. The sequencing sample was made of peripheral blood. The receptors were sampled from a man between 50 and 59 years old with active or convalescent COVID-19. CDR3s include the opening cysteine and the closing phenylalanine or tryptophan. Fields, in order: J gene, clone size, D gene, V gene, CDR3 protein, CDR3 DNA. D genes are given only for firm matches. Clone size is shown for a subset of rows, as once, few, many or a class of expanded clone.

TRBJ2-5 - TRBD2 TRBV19 CASSPSGRTHQETQYF TGTGCCAGTAGTCCTAGCGGGAGGACCCACCAAGAGACCCAGTACTTC
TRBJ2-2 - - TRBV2 CASKSGLLNTGELFF TGTGCCAGCAAATCCGGACTACTGAACACCGGGGAGCTGTTTTTT
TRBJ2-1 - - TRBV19 CASSILYVSAENEQFF TGTGCCAGTAGTATATTATACGTTAGCGCTGAGAATGAGCAGTTCTTC
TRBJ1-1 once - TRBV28 CASSFRATNTEAFF TGTGCCAGCAGTTTCAGGGCAACGAACACTGAAGCTTTCTTT
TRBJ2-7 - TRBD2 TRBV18 CASSNRLAGVSGYEQYF TGTGCCAGCTCTAACCGACTAGCGGGAGTTTCCGGTTACGAGCAGTACTTC
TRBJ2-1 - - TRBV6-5 CASSLLGAGDNEQFF TGTGCCAGCAGCCTCCTCGGGGCAGGGGACAATGAGCAGTTCTTC
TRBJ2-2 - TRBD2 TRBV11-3 CASSLTSANTGELFF TGTGCCAGCAGCCTGACTAGCGCGAACACCGGGGAGCTGTTTTTT
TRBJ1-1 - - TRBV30 CAWSKVGPEAFF TGTGCCTGGAGTAAGGTGGGCCCTGAAGCTTTCTTT
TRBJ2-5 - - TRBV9 CASSVGPGSETQYF TGTGCCAGCAGCGTAGGTCCAGGGTCAGAGACCCAGTACTTC
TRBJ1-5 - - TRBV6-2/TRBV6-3 CASSDAWGRNQPQHF TGTGCCAGCAGCGACGCGTGGGGCCGCAATCAGCCCCAGCATTTT
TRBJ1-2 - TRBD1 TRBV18 CASSPPSLGQGAGYTF TGTGCCAGCTCACCACCGTCTTTAGGCCAGGGGGCTGGCTACACCTTC
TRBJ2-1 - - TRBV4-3 CASSQDYEGNEQFF TGCGCCAGCAGCCAAGATTACGAGGGCAATGAGCAGTTCTTC
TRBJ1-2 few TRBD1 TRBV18 CASSPGTASYGYTF TGTGCCAGCTCTCCCGGGACAGCGAGTTATGGCTACACCTTC
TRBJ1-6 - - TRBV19 CASSMDGGSPLHF TGTGCCAGTAGTATGGACGGAGGTTCACCCCTCCACTTT
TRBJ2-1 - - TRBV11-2 CASSLDRVISKQFF TGTGCCAGCAGCTTAGATCGGGTTATTAGCAAGCAGTTCTTC
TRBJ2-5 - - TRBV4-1 CASSPRSSPQETQYF TGCGCCAGCAGCCCGAGGAGCTCCCCTCAAGAGACCCAGTACTTC
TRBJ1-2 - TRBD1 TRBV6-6 CASSSRQGLYGYTF TGTGCCAGCAGTTCCCGACAGGGCCTCTATGGCTACACCTTC
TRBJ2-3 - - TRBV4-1 CASSHPGRGGLTTDTQYF TGCGCCAGCAGCCACCCGGGTAGGGGGGGGTTGACCACAGATACGCAGTATTTT
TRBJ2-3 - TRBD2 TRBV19 CASSPPWSGSSDTQYF TGTGCCAGTAGTCCCCCCTGGAGCGGGAGTTCAGATACGCAGTATTTT
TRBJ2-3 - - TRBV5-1 CASSLSPGGGTDTQYF TGCGCCAGCAGCTTAAGCCCCGGGGGAGGCACAGATACGCAGTATTTT
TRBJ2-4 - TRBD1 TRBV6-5 CASSYRRDRNIQYF TGTGCCAGCAGTTACCGCCGGGACAGAAACATTCAGTACTTC
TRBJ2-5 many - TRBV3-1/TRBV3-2 CASSQEGGIRETQYF TGTGCCAGCAGCCAAGAAGGAGGGATCCGGGAGACCCAGTACTTC
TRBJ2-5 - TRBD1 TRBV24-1 CATSDWGQGAGLPQETQYF TGTGCCACCAGTGATTGGGGACAGGGGGCGGGCTTGCCCCAAGAGACCCAGTACTTC
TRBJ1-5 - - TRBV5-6 CASSWGSNQPQHF TGTGCCAGCAGCTGGGGCAGCAATCAGCCCCAGCATTTT
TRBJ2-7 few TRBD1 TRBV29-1 CSGSGDSYEQYF TGCAGCGGGTCAGGGGACAGCTACGAGCAGTACTTC
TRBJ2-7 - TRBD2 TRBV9 CASSPSSGSHEQYF TGTGCCAGCAGCCCGAGTAGCGGGAGTCACGAGCAGTACTTC
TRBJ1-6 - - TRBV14 CASSLRGGKSLHF TGTGCCAGCAGCCTAAGGGGGGGCAAGTCCCTCCACTTT
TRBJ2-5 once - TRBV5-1 CASSFTVRGETQYF TGCGCCAGCAGCTTCACAGTTAGGGGAGAGACCCAGTACTTC
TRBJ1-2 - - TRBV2 CASSGDRLAGGYTF TGTGCCAGCAGTGGAGACAGGCTAGCGGGCGGCTACACCTTC
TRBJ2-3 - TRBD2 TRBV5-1 CASSLGSSGYTDTQYF TGCGCCAGCAGCTTGGGTTCTAGCGGATACACAGATACGCAGTATTTT
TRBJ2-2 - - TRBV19 CASKRLLMNTGELFF TGTGCCAGTAAGAGGCTACTTATGAACACCGGGGAGCTGTTTTTT
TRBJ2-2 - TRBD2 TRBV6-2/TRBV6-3 CASSYGYSGRRTGELFF TGTGCCAGCAGTTACGGGTATAGCGGGAGGAGAACCGGGGAGCTGTTTTTT
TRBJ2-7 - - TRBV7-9 CASSFGQGNEQYF TGTGCCAGCAGCTTTGGGCAGGGCAACGAGCAGTACTTC
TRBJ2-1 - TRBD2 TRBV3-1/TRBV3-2 CASSQGRSSGARGQFF TGTGCCAGCAGCCAAGGAAGGTCTAGCGGGGCGAGGGGGCAGTTCTTC
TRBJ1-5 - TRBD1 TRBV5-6 CASSLGDRNQPQHF TGTGCCAGCAGCTTGGGGGACAGGAATCAGCCCCAGCATTTT
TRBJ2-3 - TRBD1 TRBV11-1 CASSPPGGWRTDTQYF TGTGCCAGCAGCCCACCAGGGGGCTGGCGCACAGATACGCAGTATTTT
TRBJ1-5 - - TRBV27 CASSLSRQPNQPQHF TGTGCCAGCAGTTTATCTCGACAGCCCAATCAGCCCCAGCATTTT
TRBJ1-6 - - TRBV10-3 CAISPFERQFNSPLHF TGTGCCATCAGTCCATTTGAGAGACAGTTTAATTCACCCCTCCACTTT
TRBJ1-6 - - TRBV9 CASSPAGVSPLHF TGTGCCAGCAGCCCCGCAGGGGTTTCACCCCTCCACTTT
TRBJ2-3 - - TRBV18 CASSPREVSTDTQYF TGTGCCAGCTCACCACGAGAGGTTAGCACAGATACGCAGTATTTT
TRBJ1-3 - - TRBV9 CASSAVDSGNTIYF TGTGCCAGCAGTGCAGTCGACTCTGGAAACACCATATATTTT
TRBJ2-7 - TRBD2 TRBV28 CASSLFPGIAGTYEQYF TGTGCCAGCAGTTTATTTCCAGGAATAGCGGGCACCTACGAGCAGTACTTC
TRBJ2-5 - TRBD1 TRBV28 CASSSYGTGRRETQYF TGTGCCAGCAGTAGTTACGGGACAGGTCGAAGGGAGACCCAGTACTTC
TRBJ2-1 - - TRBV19 CASTNSGGPYNEQFF TGTGCCAGTACCAATTCGGGTGGCCCCTACAATGAGCAGTTCTTC
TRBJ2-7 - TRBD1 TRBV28 CASTAGTGVSYEQYF TGTGCCAGCACCGCCGGGACAGGGGTTTCCTACGAGCAGTACTTC
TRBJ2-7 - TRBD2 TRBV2 CASSEAGGKYEQYF TGTGCCAGCAGTGAAGCGGGGGGGAAGTACGAGCAGTACTTC
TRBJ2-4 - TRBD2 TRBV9 CASSVDGGSVIQYF TGTGCCAGCAGCGTAGATGGCGGGAGTGTCATTCAGTACTTC
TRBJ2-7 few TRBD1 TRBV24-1 CATSANPGQGTHEQYF TGTGCCACCAGTGCCAACCCGGGACAGGGAACCCACGAGCAGTACTTC
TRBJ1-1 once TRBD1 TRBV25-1 CASSEEGGRTEAFF TGTGCCAGCAGTGAAGAAGGGGGCAGGACTGAAGCTTTCTTT
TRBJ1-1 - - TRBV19 CASTRGNTEAFF TGTGCCAGTACCAGGGGGAACACTGAAGCTTTCTTT
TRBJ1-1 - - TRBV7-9 CASSLALVGGTEAFF TGTGCCAGCAGCTTAGCGCTAGTGGGGGGCACTGAAGCTTTCTTT
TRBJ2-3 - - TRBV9 CASSVSWASTDTQYF TGTGCCAGCAGCGTTAGTTGGGCCAGCACAGATACGCAGTATTTT
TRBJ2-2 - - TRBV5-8 CASSFVRINTGELFF TGTGCCAGCAGCTTTGTCAGGATCAACACCGGGGAGCTGTTTTTT
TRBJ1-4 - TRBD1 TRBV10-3 CAISTGQANEKLFF TGTGCCATCAGTACGGGACAGGCTAATGAAAAACTGTTTTTT